The 15 T cell receptor beta chains given below trace back to one sample, sequenced in a study of shared clonotypes between healthy human individuals. Data came from immunoSEQ multiplex PCR; TCRdb stores just in-frame clones and leaves some out. This table holds approximately 1.5 million clones, approximately 98.5% found once. Sequencing used naive CD4+ T cells sorted from blood. Subset in this sample: CD45RA+ positively selected. Every receptor here comes from a man aged 25 to 40 in good health.

The chain uses TRBV7-6 and TRBJ1-5; possibly TRBD1 for D (5 bases). The CDR3 is 15 residues long. Trimming stripped 1 base from V and 5 bases from J, with 12 bases between. Germline V gene data show CDR1 as SGHVS and CDR2 as FNYEAQ. The CDR3 reads CASSLVGGWDQPQHF. CDR3 nucleotide sequence: TGTGCCAGCAGCTTAGTCGGGGGTTGGGATCAGCCCCAGCATTTT.

J is TRBJ1-2 and V is TRBV7-2, with a possible D match to TRBD1 (5 bases). V lost 4 bases and J lost 2, with 11 bases in between. Germline V gives CDR1 SGHTA, CDR2 FQGNSA. CDR3 length: 14 residues. The CDR3 spells CASSSTGTNYGYTF. The CDR3 nucleotides are TGTGCCAGCAGCTCGACCGGGACGAACTATGGCTACACCTTC.

The chain uses TRBV25-1 and TRBJ2-1, with D perhaps TRBD2 (5 bases). The CDR3 sequence is 14 residues long. Trimming stripped 5 bases from V and 2 bases from J, with 10 bases between. The germline gives CDR1 MGHDK, CDR2 SYGVNS. The CDR3 sequence is CASSNAGPYNEQFF. CDR3 DNA sequence: TGTGCCAGCAGTAACGCGGGCCCCTACAATGAGCAGTTCTTC.

The chain employs TRBV7-8 and TRBJ2-7; D remains unclear. The germline CDR1 and CDR2 sequences are SGHVS and FQNEAQ. This CDR3 spans 14 amino acids. The V and J ends lost 5 bases and 0 bases respectively, with 11 bases between them. CDR3: CASSRSSSSYEQYF. The CDR3 nucleotides are TGTGCCAGCAGCAGATCATCGAGCTCCTACGAGCAGTACTTC.

The genes are TRBV13 and TRBJ2-7; 14 nucleotides line up with TRBD2. Germline CDR1 reads PRHDT; CDR2 reads FYEKMQ (reference sequence). The ends lost 5 bases at V and 2 bases at J; junction bases unmatched: 11. The CDR3 sequence is 18 residues long. Written as DNA, the CDR3 is TGTGCCAGCAGCGGGCGACTAGCGGGAGGGCCTTTGACCTACGAGCAGTACTTC. It is translated as CASSGRLAGGPLTYEQYF. Using reference TRBV13 and TRBJ2-7 for the parts outside the CDR3, the full variable domain is AAGVIQSPRHLIKEKRETATLKCYPIPRHDTVYWYQQGPGQDPQFLISFYEKMQSDKGSIPDRFSAQQFSDYHSELNMSSLELGDSALYFCASSGRLAGGPLTYEQYFGPGTRLTVT.

As regards this clone: Additional DNA sequences in this sample encode the identical CDR3. V gene TRBV4-1 combines with J gene TRBJ1-4; 8 bases match TRBD1. The ends lost 0 bases at V and 8 bases at J; junction bases unmatched: 5. From germline, CDR1 is MGHRA and CDR2 YSYEKL. This CDR3 has 15 amino acids. The CDR3 protein is CASSQEATGDEKLFF. The DNA of the CDR3 is TGCGCCAGCAGCCAAGAAGCGACAGGGGACGAAAAACTGTTTTTT.

Remarks on this clone: The same CDR3 arises from other DNA sequences in this sample as well. V and J are TRBV18 and TRBJ2-1; D is uncertain. Germline CDR1 is KGHSH and CDR2 is LQKENI. The CDR3 is 14 amino acids. The V end lost 0 bases, the J end lost 0 bases, and 3 bases lay between the germline ends. This CDR3 reads CASSPPSSYNEQFF. DNA of the CDR3: TGTGCCAGCTCACCACCAAGCTCCTACAATGAGCAGTTCTTC.

This chain links TRBV28 with TRBJ2-7; 8 nucleotides agree with TRBD2. Looked up from germline, CDR1 is MDHEN and CDR2 is SYDVKM. The CDR3 covers 12 residues. V dropped 8 bases and J dropped 7; count of bases not matched to a gene: 7. The CDR3 DNA is TGTGCCAGCCCCTCCCCGGGGGGGGAGCAGTACTTC. This translates into CASPSPGGEQYF. Full variable domain (missing parts from reference TRBV28 and TRBJ2-7): DVKVTQSSRYLVKRTGEKVFLECVQDMDHENMFWYRQDPGLGLRLIYFSYDVKMKEKGDIPEGYSVSREKKERFSLILESASTNQTSMYLCASPSPGGEQYFGPGTRLTVT.

With regard to this clone: The identical CDR3 is also encoded by other nucleotide sequences in the sample. The rearrangement uses TRBV7-2 and TRBJ2-2; D uncertain. Trimming removed 5 bases from V and 6 bases from J, with 7 bases in between. Germline V gene lookup returns CDR1 SGHTA and CDR2 FQGNSA. CDR3 length: 12 amino acids. CDR3 in amino acids: CASSPGPGELFF. The CDR3 DNA reads TGTGCCAGCAGCCCCGGACCCGGGGAGCTGTTTTTT.

This chain joins TRBV13 and TRBJ2-5; 7 bases are shared with TRBD2. Per the germline V gene, CDR1 is PRHDT and CDR2 is FYEKMQ (reference sequence). The CDR3 spans 14 residues. V lost 5 bases, J lost 5 bases, and 8 bases stayed unmatched. CDR3 bases: TGTGCCAGCAGCGGGGGACTAACCAGCGAGACCCAGTACTTC. It encodes CASSGGLTSETQYF.

Remarks on this clone: The same CDR3 arises from other DNA sequences in this sample as well. The chain recombines TRBV28 with TRBJ2-7; TRBD2 agrees at 10 bases. Germline trimming cut 5 bases from V and 4 bases from J; bases unmatched to any gene: 5. The CDR3 runs 14 residues. Germline loops: CDR1 MDHEN, CDR2 SYDVKM. CDR3 in amino acids: CASSPGTSAYEQYF. The CDR3 DNA reads TGTGCCAGCAGTCCCGGGACTAGCGCATACGAGCAGTACTTC.

The chain has TRBV5-4 and TRBJ1-1, with D possibly being TRBD1 (6 bases). Germline CDR1 is SGHNT and CDR2 is YYREEE (reference sequence). Trimming removed 3 bases at V and 3 bases at J, with 12 bases between. CDR3 length: 14 amino acids. The CDR3 DNA sequence: TGTGCCAGCAGCTGGGGACAAGCCGACACTGAAGCTTTCTTT. This encodes CASSWGQADTEAFF. The full variable domain, in which reference TRBV5-4 and TRBJ1-1 provide the parts outside the CDR3, is ETGVTQSPTHLIKTRGQQVTLRCSSQSGHNTVSWYQQALGQGPQFIFQYYREEENGRGNFPPRFSGLQFPNYSSELNVNALELDDSALYLCASSWGQADTEAFFGQGTRLTVV.

As to this clone: At the DNA level, this CDR3 is encoded by other sequences in the same sample as well. The chain uses TRBV7-2 and TRBJ2-1, with TRBD2 identical over 13 bases. J lost 10 bases, V lost 5 bases, and 2 bases had no gene match. The CDR3 loop spans 13 amino acids. Germline values: CDR1 SGHTA, CDR2 FQGNSA. This CDR3 reads CASSLGLAGEQFF. For the CDR3, the DNA is TGTGCCAGCAGCCTGGGACTAGCGGGAGAGCAGTTCTTC.

The chain links TRBV5-4 to TRBJ1-2; D gene uncertain. Deletions cut 2 bases from V and 3 bases from J, with 14 bases between. The CDR3 loop spans 15 amino acids. Per the germline V gene, CDR1 is SGHNT and CDR2 is YYREEE (reference sequence). CDR3 protein: CASSFGHEPHYGYTF. The CDR3 DNA sequence: TGTGCCAGCAGCTTCGGCCACGAACCTCACTATGGCTACACCTTC.

Of note for this clone: The sample carries other DNA sequences with the same CDR3. The chain joins TRBV18 to TRBJ2-5, with D tentatively TRBD1 (5 bases). V was shortened by 6 bases and J by 5 bases, with 13 bases between the two germline ends. Germline CDR1 reads KGHSH; CDR2 reads LQKENI. The CDR3 has 13 amino acids. This CDR3 reads CASSPTGGETQYF. CDR3 DNA: TGTGCCAGCTCGCCCACAGGTGGGGAGACCCAGTACTTC.